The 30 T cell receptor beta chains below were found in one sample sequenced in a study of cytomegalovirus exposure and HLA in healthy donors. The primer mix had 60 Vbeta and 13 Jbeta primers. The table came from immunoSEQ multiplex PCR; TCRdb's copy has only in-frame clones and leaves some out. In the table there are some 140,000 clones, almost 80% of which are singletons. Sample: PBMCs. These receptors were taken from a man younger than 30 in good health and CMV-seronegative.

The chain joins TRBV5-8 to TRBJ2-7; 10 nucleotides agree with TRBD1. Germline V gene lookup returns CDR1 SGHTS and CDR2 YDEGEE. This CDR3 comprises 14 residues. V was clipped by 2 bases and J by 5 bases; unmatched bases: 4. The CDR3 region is CASSFGTGVNEQYF. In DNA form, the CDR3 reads TGTGCCAGCAGCTTCGGGACAGGGGTCAACGAGCAGTACTTC.

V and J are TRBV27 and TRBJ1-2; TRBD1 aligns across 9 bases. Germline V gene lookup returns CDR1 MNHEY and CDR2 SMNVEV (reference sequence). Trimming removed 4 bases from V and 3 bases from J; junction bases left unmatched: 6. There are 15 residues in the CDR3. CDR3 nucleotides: TGTGCCAGCAGTTACAGGGGGCTGTCGGACTATGGCTACACCTTC. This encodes CASSYRGLSDYGYTF.

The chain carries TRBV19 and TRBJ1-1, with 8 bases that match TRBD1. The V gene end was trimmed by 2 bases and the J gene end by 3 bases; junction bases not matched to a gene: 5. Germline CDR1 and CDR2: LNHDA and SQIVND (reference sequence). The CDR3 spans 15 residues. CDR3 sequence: CASSITDRADTEAFF. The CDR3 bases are TGTGCCAGTAGTATAACGGACAGGGCGGACACTGAAGCTTTCTTT.

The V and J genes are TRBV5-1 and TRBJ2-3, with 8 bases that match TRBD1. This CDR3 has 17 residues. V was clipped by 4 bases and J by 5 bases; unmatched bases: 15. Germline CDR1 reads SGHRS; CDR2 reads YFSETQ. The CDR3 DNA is TGCGCCAGCAGCCCTCGCCGACAGGGGCTAGAGGGAGATACGCAGTATTTT. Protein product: CASSPRRQGLEGDTQYF.

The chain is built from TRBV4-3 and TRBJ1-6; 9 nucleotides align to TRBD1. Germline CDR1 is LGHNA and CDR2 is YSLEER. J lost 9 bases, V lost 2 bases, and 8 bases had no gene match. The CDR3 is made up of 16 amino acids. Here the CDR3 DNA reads TGCGCCAGCAGCCAAACGACCGGGACAGGGCCTTCACCCCTCCACTTT. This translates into CASSQTTGTGPSPLHF.

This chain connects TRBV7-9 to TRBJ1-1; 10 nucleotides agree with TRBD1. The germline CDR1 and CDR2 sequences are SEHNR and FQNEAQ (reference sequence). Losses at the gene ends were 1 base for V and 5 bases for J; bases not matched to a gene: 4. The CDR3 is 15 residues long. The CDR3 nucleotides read TGTGCCAGCAGCTTAGTGGACAGGGGGAATACTGAAGCTTTCTTT. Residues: CASSLVDRGNTEAFF.

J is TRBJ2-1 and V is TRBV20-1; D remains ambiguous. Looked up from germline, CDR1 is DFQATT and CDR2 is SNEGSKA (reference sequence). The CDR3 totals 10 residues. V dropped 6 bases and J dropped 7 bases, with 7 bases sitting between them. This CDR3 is CSAPLNEQFF. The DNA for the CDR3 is TGCAGTGCCCCGTTAAATGAGCAGTTCTTC.

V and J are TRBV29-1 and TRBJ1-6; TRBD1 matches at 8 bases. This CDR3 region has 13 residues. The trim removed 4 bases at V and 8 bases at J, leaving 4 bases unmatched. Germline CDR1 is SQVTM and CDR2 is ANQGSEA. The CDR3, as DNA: TGCAGCGTTGGAGGACAGGGTGATTCACCCCTCCACTTT. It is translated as CSVGGQGDSPLHF. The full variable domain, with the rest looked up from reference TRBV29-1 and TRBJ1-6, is SAVISQKPSRDICQRGTSLTIQCQVDSQVTMMFWYRQQPGQSLTLIATANQGSEATYESGFVIDKFPISRPNLTFSTLTVSNMSPEDSSIYLCSVGGQGDSPLHFGNGTRLTVT.

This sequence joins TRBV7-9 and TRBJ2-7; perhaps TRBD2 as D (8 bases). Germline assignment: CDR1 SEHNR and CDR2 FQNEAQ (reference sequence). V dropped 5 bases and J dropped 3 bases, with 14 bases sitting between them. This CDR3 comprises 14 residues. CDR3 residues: CASSPGGTDYEQYF. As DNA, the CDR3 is TGTGCCAGCAGCCCGGGGGGGACAGACTACGAGCAGTACTTC.

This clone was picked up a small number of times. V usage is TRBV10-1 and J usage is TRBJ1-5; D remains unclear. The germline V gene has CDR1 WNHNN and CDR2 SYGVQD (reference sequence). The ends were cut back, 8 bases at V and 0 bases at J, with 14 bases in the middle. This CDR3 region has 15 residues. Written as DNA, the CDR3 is TGCGCCAGCCCTCGGAGCAGAAATAGCAATCAGCCCCAGCATTTT. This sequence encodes CASPRSRNSNQPQHF.

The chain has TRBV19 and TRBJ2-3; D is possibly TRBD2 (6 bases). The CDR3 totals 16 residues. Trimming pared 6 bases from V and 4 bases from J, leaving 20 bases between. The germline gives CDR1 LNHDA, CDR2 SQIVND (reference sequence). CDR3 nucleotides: TGTGCCAGTAGCCCCCAAGAGGTTGGCGGGGCAGATACGCAGTATTTT. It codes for CASSPQEVGGADTQYF. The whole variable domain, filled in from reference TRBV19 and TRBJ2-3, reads DGGITQSPKYLFRKEGQNVTLSCEQNLNHDAMYWYRQDPGQGLRLIYYSQIVNDFQKGDIAEGYSVSREKKESFPLTVTSAQKNPTAFYLCASSPQEVGGADTQYFGPGTRLTVL.

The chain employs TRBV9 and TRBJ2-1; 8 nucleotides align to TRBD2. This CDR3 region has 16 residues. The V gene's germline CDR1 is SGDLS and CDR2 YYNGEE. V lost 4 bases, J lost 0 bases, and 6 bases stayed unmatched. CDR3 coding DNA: TGTGCCAGCAGCTTCCGCCGGGGGGGCTCCTACAATGAGCAGTTCTTC. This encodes CASSFRRGGSYNEQFF.

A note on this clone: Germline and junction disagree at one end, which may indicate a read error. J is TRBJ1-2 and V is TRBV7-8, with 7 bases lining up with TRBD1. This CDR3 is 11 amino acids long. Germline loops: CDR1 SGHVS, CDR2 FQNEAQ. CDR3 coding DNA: TGTGCCAGCAGCACAAGGACAGGAGTCGCCTTC. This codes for CASSTRTGVAF.

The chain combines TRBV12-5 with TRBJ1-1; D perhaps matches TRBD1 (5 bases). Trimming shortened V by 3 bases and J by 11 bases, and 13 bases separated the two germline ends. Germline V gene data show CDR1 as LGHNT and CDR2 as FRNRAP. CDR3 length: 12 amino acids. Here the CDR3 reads CASGFWRGGAFF. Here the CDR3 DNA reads TGTGCTAGTGGTTTTTGGAGGGGAGGGGCTTTCTTT.

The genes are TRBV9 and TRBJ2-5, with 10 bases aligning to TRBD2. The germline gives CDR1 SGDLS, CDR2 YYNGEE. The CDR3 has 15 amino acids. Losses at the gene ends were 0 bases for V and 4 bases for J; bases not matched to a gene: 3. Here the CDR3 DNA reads TGTGCCAGCAGCGTAGCAGCGGGGGGGGGAGAGACCCAGTACTTC. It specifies CASSVAAGGGETQYF.

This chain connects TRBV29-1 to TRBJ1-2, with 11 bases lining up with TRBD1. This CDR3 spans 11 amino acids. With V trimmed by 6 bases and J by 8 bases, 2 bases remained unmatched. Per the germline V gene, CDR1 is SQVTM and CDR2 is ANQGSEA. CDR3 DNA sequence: TGCAGCGTCCGGACAGGGGGCGGCTACACCTTC. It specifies CSVRTGGGYTF. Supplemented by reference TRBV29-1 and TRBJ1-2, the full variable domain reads SAVISQKPSRDICQRGTSLTIQCQVDSQVTMMFWYRQQPGQSLTLIATANQGSEATYESGFVIDKFPISRPNLTFSTLTVSNMSPEDSSIYLCSVRTGGGYTFGSGTRLTVV.

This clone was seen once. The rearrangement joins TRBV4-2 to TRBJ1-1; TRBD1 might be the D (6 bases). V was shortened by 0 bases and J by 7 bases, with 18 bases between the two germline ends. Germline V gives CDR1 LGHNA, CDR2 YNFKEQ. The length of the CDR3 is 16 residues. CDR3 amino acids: CASSQDGAGAGVEAFF. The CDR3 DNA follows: TGTGCCAGCAGCCAAGATGGGGCAGGGGCAGGCGTTGAAGCTTTCTTT.

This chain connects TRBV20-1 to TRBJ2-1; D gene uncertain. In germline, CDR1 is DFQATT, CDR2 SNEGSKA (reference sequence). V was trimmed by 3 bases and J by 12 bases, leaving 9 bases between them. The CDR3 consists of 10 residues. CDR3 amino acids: CSASHHRQFF. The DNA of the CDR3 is TGCAGTGCTAGCCACCACAGGCAGTTCTTC.

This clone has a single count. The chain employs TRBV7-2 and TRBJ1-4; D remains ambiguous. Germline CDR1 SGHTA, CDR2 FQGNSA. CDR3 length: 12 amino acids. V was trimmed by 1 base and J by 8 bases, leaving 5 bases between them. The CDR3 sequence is CASSLDKEKLFF. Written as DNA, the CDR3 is TGTGCCAGCAGCTTAGACAAAGAAAAACTGTTTTTT.

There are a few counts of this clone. In nucleotides, the CDR3 is TGTGCCAGCACCCCGCGTTTCGTGCCCTACGAGCAGTACTTC. Amino acids: CASTPRFVPYEQYF. The V and J genes are TRBV5-6 and TRBJ2-7; no definite D call. Germline values: CDR1 SGHDT, CDR2 YYEEEE. The CDR3 consists of 14 residues. V was shortened by 6 bases and J by 2 bases, with 15 bases between the two germline ends. Full variable domain (outside the CDR3, taken from reference TRBV5-6 and TRBJ2-7): DAGVTQSPTHLIKTRGQQVTLRCSPKSGHDTVSWYQQALGQGPQFIFQYYEEEERQRGNFPDRFSGHQFPNYSSELNVNALLLGDSALYLCASTPRFVPYEQYFGPGTRLTVT.

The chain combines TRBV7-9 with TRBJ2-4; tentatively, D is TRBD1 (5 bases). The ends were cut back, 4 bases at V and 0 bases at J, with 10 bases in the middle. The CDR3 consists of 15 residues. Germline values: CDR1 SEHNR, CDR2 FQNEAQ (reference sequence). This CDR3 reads CASSSQALAKNIQYF. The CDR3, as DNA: TGTGCCAGCAGCTCACAGGCACTAGCCAAAAACATTCAGTACTTC.

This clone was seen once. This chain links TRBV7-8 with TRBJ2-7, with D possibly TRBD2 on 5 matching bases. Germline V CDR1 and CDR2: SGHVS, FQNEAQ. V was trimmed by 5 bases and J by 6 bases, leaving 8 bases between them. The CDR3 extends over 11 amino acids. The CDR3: CASSREGEQYF. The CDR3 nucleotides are TGTGCCAGCAGCCGTGAGGGCGAGCAGTACTTC.

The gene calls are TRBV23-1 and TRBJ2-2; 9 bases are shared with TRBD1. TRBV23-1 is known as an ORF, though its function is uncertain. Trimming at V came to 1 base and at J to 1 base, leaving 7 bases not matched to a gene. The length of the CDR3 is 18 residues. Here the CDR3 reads CASSQLRDRDRNTGELFF. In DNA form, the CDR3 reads TGCGCCAGCAGTCAATTGCGGGACAGGGATAGGAACACCGGGGAGCTGTTTTTT.

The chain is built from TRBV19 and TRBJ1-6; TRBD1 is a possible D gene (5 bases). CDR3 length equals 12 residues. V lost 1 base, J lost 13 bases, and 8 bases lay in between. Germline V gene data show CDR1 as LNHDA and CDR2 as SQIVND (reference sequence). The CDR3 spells CASSIGGGPLHF. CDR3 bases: TGTGCCAGTAGTATAGGTGGGGGGCCCCTCCACTTT.

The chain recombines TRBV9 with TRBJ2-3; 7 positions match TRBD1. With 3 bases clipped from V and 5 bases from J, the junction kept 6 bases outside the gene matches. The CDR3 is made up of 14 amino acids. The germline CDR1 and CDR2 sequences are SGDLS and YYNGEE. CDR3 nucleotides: TGTGCCAGCAGCGAGACAGGGCATGAAGATACGCAGTATTTT. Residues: CASSETGHEDTQYF. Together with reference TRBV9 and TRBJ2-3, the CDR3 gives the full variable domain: DSGVTQTPKHLITATGQRVTLRCSPRSGDLSVYWYQQSLDQGLQFLIQYYNGEERAKGNILERFSAQQFPDLHSELNLSSLELGDSALYFCASSETGHEDTQYFGPGTRLTVL.

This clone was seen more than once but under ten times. The CDR3 is CASSKYGTGAKNEQFF. CDR3 DNA: TGTGCCAGCAGCAAATACGGGACAGGGGCCAAAAATGAGCAGTTCTTC. This chain connects TRBV9 to TRBJ2-1; TRBD1 agrees at 10 bases. CDR1 and CDR2 from the germline V gene are SGDLS and YYNGEE. The CDR3 has 16 amino acids. Trimming took 4 bases from V and 7 from J; bases not matched to a gene: 11.

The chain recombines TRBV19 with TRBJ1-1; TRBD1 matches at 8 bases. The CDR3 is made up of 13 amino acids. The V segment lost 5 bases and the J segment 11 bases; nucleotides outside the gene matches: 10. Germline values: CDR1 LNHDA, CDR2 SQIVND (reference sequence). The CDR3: CASSLPPTGVAFF. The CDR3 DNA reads TGTGCCAGTAGTCTACCCCCGACAGGGGTGGCTTTCTTT.

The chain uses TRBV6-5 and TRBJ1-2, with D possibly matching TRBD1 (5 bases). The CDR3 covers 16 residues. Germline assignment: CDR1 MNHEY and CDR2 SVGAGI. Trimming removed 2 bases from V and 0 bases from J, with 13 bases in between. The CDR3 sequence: CASSYTDNLANYGYTF. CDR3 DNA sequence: TGTGCCAGCAGTTACACGGACAATTTAGCTAACTATGGCTACACCTTC.

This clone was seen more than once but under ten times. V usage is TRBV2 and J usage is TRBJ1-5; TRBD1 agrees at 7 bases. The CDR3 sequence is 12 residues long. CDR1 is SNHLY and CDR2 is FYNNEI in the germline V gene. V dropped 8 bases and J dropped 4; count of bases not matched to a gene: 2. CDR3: CASGDSNQPQHF. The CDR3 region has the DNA TGTGCCAGCGGGGACAGTAATCAGCCCCAGCATTTT.

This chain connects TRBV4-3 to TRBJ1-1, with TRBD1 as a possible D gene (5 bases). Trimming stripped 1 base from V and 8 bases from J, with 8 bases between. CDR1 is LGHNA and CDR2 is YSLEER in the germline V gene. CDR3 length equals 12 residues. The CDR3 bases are TGCGCCAGCAGCCAAGCGTCAGGGGAAGCTTTCTTT. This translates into CASSQASGEAFF.